This TCR beta chain was found in a study of response to subunit inactivated influenza vaccine. The ends were cut back, 0 bases at V and 14 bases at J, with 13 bases in the middle. This CDR3 region has 13 residues. The germline gives CDR1 LGHDT, CDR2 YNNKEL (reference sequence). In this sample, this clonotype turned up a few times. TCRdb analysed the RT-PCR reads with MiXCR anew, one entry per CDR3 protein. The data hold over 800,000 distinct CDR3 sequences, with less than 25% observed a single time. The sequence derives from a man aged 50 to 59 who received an inactivated influenza vaccine. The chain links TRBV3-1 to TRBJ1-4, with D perhaps matching TRBD1 (5 bases). The sample in question was PBMCs from blood, obtained about 5 days after vaccination. The CDR3 reads CASSQEGLKGLFF. DNA for the CDR3: TGTGCCAGCAGCCAAGAGGGGCTCAAGGGGCTGTTTTTT.